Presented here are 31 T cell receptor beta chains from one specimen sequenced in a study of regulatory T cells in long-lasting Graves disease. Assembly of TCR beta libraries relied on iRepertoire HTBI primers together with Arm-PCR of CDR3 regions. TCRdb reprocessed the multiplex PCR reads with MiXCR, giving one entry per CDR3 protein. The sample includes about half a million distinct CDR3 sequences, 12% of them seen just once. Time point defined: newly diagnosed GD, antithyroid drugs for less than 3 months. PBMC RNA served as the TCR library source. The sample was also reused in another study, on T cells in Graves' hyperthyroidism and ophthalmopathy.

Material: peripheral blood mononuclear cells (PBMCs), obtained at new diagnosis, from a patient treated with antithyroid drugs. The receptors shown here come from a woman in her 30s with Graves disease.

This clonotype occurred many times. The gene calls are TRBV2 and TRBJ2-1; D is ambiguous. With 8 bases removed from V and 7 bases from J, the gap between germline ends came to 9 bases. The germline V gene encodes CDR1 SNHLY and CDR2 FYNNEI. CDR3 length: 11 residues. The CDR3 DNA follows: TGTGCCAGCCCACGTTGGAATGAGCAGTTCTTC. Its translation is CASPRWNEQFF.

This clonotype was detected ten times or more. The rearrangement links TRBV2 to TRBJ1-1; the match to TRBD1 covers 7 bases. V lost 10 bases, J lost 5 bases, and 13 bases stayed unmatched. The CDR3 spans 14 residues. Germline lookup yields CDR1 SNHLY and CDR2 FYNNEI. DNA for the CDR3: TGTGCCAAGACCAGGGGGGTAGGAGCTACTGAAGCTTTCTTT. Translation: CAKTRGVGATEAFF.

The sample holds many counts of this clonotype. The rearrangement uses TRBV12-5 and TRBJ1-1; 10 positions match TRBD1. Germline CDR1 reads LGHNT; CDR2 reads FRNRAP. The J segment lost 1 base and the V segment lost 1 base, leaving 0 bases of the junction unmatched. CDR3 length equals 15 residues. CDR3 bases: TGTGCTAGTGGTTTGGGACAGGGGGCGAACACTGAAGCTTTCTTT. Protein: CASGLGQGANTEAFF.

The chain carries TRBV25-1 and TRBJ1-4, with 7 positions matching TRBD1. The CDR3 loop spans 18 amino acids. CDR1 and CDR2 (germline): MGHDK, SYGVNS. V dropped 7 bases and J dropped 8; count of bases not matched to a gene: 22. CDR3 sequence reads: CASTRDPGGAVIDEKLFF. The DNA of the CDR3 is TGTGCCAGCACCCGTGATCCAGGGGGGGCGGTAATAGACGAAAAACTGTTTTTT.

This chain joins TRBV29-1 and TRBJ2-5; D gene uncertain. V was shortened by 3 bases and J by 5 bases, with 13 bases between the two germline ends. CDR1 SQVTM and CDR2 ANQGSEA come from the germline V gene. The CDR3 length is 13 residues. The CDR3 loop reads CSVESTMRETQYF. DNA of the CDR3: TGCAGCGTTGAGTCCACAATGCGGGAGACCCAGTACTTC.

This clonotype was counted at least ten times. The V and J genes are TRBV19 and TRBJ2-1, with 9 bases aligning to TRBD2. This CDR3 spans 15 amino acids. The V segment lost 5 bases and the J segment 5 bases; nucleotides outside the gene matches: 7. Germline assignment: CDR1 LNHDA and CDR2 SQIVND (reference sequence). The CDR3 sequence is CASSLRLAVNNEQFF. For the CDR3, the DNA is TGTGCCAGTAGTTTAAGACTAGCGGTAAACAATGAGCAGTTCTTC. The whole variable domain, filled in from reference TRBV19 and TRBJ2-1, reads DGGITQSPKYLFRKEGQNVTLSCEQNLNHDAMYWYRQDPGQGLRLIYYSQIVNDFQKGDIAEGYSVSREKKESFPLTVTSAQKNPTAFYLCASSLRLAVNNEQFFGPGTRLTVL.

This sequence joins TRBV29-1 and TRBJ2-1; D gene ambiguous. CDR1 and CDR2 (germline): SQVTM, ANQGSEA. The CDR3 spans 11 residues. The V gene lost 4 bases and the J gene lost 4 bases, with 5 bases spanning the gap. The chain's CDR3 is CSVGVYNEQFF. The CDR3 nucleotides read TGCAGCGTTGGGGTTTACAATGAGCAGTTCTTC.

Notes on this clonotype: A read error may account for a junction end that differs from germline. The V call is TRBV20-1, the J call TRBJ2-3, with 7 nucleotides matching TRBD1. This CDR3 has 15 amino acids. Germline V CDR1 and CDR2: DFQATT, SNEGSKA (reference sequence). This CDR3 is CSATNTGASTDAQYF. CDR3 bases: TGCAGTGCTACAAATACAGGGGCAAGCACAGATGCGCAGTATTTT.

CDR3 amino acids: CASSTVLSETQYF. The CDR3 coding sequence is TGTGCCAGTAGTACAGTACTAAGCGAGACCCAGTACTTC. The chain couples TRBV19 to TRBJ2-5; D ambiguous. Deletions cut 4 bases from V and 5 bases from J, with 11 bases between. Germline V gene data show CDR1 as LNHDA and CDR2 as SQIVND (reference sequence). CDR3 length: 13 residues.

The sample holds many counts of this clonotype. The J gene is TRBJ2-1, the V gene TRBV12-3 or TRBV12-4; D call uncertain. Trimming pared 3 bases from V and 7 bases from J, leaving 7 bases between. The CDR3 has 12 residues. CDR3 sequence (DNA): TGTGCCAGCAGTTTTTGGTTTAATGAGCAGTTCTTC. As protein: CASSFWFNEQFF.

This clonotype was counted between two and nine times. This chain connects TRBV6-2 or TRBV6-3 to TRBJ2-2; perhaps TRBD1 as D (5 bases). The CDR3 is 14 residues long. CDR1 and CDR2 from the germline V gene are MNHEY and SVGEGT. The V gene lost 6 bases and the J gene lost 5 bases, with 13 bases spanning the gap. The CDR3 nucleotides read TGTGCCAGCAGCCGGGCAGGGCGGACCGGGGAGCTGTTTTTT. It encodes CASSRAGRTGELFF.

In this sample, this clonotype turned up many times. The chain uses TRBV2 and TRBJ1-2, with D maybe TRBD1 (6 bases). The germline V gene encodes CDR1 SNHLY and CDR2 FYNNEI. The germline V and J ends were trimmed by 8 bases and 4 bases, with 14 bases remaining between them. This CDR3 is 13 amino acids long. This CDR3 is CASGGQLIYGYTF. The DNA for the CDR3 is TGTGCCAGCGGAGGACAGTTAATCTATGGCTACACCTTC.

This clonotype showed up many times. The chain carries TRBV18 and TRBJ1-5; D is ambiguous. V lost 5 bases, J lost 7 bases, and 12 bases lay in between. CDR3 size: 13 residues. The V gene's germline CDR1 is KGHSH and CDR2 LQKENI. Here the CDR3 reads CASSSGLGQPQHF. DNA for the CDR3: TGTGCCAGCTCATCGGGTTTAGGGCAGCCCCAGCATTTT. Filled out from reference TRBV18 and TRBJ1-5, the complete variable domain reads NAGVMQNPRHLVRRRGQEARLRCSPMKGHSHVYWYRQLPEEGLKFMVYLQKENIIDESGMPKERFSAEFPKEGPSILRIQQVVRGDSAAYFCASSSGLGQPQHFGDGTRLSIL.

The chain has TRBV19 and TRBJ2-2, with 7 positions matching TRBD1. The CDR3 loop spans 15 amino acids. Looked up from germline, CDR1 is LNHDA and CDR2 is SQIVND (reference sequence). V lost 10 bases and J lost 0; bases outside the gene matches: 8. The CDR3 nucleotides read TGTGCCACCCCCAGGGGGACAGCGAACACCGGGGAGCTGTTTTTT. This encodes CATPRGTANTGELFF.

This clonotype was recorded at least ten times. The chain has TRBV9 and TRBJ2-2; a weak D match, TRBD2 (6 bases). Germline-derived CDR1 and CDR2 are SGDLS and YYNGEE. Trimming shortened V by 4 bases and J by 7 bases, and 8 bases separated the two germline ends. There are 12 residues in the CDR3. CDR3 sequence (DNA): TGTGCCAGCAGCTTCGGGGGCGGGGAGCTGTTTTTT. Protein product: CASSFGGGELFF.

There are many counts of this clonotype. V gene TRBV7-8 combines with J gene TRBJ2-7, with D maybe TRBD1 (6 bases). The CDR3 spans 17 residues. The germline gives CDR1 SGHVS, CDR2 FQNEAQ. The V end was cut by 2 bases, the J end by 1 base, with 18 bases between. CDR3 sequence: CASSLRGSGDLSYEQYF. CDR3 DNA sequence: TGTGCCAGCAGCTTAAGGGGTTCAGGGGACCTATCCTACGAGCAGTACTTC.

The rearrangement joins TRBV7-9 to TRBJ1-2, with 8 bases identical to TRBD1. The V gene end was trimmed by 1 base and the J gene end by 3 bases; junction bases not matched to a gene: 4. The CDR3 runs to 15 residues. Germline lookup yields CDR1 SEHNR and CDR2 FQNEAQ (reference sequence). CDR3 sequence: CASSLGTGNHYGYTF. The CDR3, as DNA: TGTGCCAGCAGCTTAGGGACAGGGAACCACTATGGCTACACCTTC. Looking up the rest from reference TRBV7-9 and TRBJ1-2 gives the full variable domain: DTGVSQNPRHKITKRGQNVTFRCDPISEHNRLYWYRQTLGQGPEFLTYFQNEAQLEKSRLLSDRFSAERPKGSFSTLEIQRTEQGDSAMYLCASSLGTGNHYGYTFGSGTRLTVV.

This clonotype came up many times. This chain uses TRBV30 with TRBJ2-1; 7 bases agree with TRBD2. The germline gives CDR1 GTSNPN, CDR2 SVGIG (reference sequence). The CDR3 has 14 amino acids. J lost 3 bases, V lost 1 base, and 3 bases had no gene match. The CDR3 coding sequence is TGTGCCTGGAGTGGGCTAGCGGACTACAATGAGCAGTTCTTC. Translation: CAWSGLADYNEQFF.

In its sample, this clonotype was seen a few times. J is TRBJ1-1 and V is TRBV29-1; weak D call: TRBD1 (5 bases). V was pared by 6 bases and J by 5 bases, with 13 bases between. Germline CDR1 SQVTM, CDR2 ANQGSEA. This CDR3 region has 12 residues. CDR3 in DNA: TGCAGCGTGGGGACTGCCCCAACTGAAGCTTTCTTT. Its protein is CSVGTAPTEAFF.

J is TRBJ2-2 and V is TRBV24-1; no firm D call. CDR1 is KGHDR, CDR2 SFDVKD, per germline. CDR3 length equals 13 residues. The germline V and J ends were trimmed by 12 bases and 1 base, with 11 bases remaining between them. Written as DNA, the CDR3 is TGTGCCCTTCCCAAGAGGAACACCGGGGAGCTGTTTTTT. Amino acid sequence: CALPKRNTGELFF.

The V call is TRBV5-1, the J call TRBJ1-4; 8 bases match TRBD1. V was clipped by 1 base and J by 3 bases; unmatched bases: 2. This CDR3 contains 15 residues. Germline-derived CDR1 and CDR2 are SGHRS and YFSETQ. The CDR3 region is CASSLQGQANEKLFF. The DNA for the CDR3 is TGCGCCAGCAGCTTGCAGGGACAGGCTAATGAAAAACTGTTTTTT.

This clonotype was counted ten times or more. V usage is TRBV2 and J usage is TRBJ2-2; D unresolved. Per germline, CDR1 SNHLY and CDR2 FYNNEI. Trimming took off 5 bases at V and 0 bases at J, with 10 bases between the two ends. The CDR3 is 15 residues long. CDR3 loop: CASSSPSTNTGELFF. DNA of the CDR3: TGTGCCAGCAGTTCACCCAGCACGAACACCGGGGAGCTGTTTTTT.

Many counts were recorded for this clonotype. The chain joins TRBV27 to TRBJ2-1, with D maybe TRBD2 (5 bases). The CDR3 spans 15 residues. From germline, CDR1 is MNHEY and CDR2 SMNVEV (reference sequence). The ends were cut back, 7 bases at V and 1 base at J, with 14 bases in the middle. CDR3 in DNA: TGTGCCAGCACCCGGCGGGCTCCATCCTACAATGAGCAGTTCTTC. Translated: CASTRRAPSYNEQFF.

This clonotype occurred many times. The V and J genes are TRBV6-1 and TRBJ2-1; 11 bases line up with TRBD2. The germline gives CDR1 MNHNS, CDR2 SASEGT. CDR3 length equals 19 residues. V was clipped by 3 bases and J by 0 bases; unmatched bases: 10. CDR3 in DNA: TGTGCCAGCAGTGACAGGGGACTAGCGGCAGCGGCCTCCTACAATGAGCAGTTCTTC. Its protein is CASSDRGLAAAASYNEQFF.

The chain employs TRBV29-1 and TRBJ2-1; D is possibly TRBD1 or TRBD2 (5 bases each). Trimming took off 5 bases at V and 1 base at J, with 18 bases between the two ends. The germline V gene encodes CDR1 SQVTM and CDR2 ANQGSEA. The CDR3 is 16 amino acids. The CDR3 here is CSVCLGRGSSYNEQFF. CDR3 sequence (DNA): TGCAGCGTTTGCCTGGGACGGGGTAGTTCCTACAATGAGCAGTTCTTC.

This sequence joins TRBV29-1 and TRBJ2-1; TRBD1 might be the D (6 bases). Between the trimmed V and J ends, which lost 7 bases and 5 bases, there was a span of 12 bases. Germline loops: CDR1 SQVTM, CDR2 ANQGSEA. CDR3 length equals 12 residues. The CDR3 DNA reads TGCAGCGGAGACCGGGACAACAATGAGCAGTTCTTC. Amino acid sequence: CSGDRDNNEQFF.

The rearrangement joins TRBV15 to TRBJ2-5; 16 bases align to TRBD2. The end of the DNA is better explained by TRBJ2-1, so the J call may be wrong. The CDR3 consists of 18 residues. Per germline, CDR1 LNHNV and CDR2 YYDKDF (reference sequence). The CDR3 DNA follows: TGTGCCACCAGCACCGGGACTAGCGGGAGGGTCCTCGACAATGAGCAGTTCTTC. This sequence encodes CATSTGTSGRVLDNEQFF.

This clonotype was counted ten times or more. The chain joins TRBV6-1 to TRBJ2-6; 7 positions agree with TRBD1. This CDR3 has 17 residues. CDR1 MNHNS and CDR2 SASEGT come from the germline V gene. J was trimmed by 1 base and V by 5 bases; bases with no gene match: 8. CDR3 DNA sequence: TGTGCCAGCAGTCGGACAGGACCCTTTTCTGGGGCCAACGTCCTGACTTTC. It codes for CASSRTGPFSGANVLTF.

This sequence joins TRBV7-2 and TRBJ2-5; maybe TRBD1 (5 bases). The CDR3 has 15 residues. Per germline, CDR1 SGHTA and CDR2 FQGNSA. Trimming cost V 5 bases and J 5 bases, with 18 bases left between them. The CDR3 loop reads CASSQDPREGETQYF. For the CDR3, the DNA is TGTGCCAGCAGCCAAGATCCCAGGGAAGGGGAGACCCAGTACTTC.

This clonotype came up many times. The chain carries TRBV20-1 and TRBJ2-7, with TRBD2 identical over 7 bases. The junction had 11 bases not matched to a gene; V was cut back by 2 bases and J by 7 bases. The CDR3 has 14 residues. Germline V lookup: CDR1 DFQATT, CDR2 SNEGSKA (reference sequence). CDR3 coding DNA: TGCAGTGCTAGACGAGCTAGCGGAGGCCCAGAGCAGTACTTC. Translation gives CSARRASGGPEQYF.

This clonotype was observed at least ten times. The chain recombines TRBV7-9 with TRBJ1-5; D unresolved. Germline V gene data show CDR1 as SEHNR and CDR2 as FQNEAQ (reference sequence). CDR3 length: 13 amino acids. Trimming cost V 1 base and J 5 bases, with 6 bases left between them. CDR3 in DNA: TGTGCCAGCAGCTTAGGGGTACATCAGCCCCAGCATTTT. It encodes CASSLGVHQPQHF.